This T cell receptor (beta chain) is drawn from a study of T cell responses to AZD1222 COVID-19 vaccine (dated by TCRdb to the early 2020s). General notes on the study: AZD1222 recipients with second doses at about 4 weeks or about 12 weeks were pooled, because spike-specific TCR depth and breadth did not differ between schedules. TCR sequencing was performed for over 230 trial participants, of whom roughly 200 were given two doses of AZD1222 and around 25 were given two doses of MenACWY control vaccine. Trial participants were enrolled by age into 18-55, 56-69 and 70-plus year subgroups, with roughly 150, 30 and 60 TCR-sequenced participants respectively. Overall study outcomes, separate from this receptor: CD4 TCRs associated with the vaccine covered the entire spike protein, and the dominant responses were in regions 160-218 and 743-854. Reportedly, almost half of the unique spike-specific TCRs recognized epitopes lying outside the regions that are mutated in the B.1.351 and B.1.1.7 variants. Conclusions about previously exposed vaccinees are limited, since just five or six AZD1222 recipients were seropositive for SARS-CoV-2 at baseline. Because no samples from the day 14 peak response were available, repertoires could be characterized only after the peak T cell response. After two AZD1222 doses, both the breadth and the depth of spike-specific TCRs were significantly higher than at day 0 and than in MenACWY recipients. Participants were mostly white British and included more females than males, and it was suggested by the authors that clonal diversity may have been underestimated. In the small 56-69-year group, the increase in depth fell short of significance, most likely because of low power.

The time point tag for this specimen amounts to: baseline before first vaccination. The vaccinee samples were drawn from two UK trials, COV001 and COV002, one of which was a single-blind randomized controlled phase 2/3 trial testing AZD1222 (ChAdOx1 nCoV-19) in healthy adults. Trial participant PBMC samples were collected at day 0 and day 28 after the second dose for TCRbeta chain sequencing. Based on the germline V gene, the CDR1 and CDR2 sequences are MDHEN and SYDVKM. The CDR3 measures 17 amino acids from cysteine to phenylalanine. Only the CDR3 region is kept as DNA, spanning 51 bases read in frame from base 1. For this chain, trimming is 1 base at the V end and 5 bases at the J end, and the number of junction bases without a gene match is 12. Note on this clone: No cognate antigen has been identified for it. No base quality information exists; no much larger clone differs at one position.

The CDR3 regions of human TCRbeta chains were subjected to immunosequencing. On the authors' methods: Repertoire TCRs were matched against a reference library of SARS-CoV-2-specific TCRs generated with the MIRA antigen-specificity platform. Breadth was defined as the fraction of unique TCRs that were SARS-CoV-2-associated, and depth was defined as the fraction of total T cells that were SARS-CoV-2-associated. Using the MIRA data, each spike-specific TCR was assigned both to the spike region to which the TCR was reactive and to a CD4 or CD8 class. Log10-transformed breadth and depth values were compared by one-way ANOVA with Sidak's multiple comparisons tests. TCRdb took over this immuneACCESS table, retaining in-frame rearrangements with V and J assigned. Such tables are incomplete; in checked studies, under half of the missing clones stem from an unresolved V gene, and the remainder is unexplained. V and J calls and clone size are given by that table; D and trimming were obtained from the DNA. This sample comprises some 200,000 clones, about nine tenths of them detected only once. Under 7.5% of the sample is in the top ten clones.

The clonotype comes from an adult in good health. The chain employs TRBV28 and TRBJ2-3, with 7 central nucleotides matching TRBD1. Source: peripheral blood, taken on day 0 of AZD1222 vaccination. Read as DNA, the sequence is TGTGCCAGCAGTTTATTAGGGTTAGGGGGCGAAGGAGATACGCAGTATTTT. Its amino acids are CASSLLGLGGEGDTQYF.